These 30 T cell receptor beta chains came from one sample sequenced in a study of OX40 agonist ivuxolimab in advanced cancers. The method was the immunoSEQ multiplex PCR assay. In its TCRdb copy, this immuneACCESS table keeps in-frame sequences only and misses some clones. Where compared with another copy, unresolved V genes explain less than half of these, and the others have no known cause. This sample comprises about 66,000 clones, roughly 80% of them detected only once. The ten largest clones capture approximately 6.8% of the sample. The specimen was CD4+ or CD8+ T cells sorted from blood, collected in a trial of the OX40 agonist ivuxolimab. The receptor set was obtained from an adult with an advanced solid tumor such as melanoma, head and neck, liver or kidney cancer.

The J gene is TRBJ2-7, the V gene TRBV4-3; D is possibly TRBD2 (6 bases). Trimming stripped 4 bases from V and 0 bases from J, with 13 bases between. This CDR3 contains 15 residues. Germline CDR1 and CDR2: LGHNA and YSLEER. The CDR3 nucleotides are TGCGCCAGCAGCCTCCTTGTCGGGAGCTCCTACGAGCAGTACTTC. Translated, it gives CASSLLVGSSYEQYF.

This chain connects TRBV2 to TRBJ1-2, with TRBD1 matching over 7 bases. Unmatched junction bases numbered 9, after V lost 0 bases and J lost 11 bases. Per the germline V gene, CDR1 is SNHLY and CDR2 is FYNNEI. CDR3 length: 14 residues. This CDR3 reads CASSEAGGQMAYTF. The CDR3, as DNA: TGTGCCAGCAGTGAAGCGGGGGGACAGATGGCTTACACCTTC.

This clone has more than one count but fewer than ten. The chain combines TRBV19 with TRBJ1-5, with 10 bases that match TRBD1. J was trimmed by 5 bases and V by 4 bases; bases with no gene match: 5. Germline V lookup: CDR1 LNHDA, CDR2 SQIVND (reference sequence). The CDR3 extends over 15 amino acids. CDR3 sequence reads: CASSTGTGVHQPQHF. Here the CDR3 DNA reads TGTGCCAGTAGTACCGGGACAGGGGTTCATCAGCCCCAGCATTTT.

The chain carries TRBV19 and TRBJ2-2, with D perhaps given as TRBD1 or TRBD2 (5 bases each). This CDR3 has 15 amino acids. CDR1 LNHDA and CDR2 SQIVND come from the germline V gene (reference sequence). V lost 6 bases and J lost 2, with 13 bases in between. DNA for the CDR3: TGTGCCAGTAGCTGGGGACGTCCCAACACCGGGGAGCTGTTTTTT. Its translation is CASSWGRPNTGELFF. The full variable domain, rest sourced from reference TRBV19 and TRBJ2-2, is DGGITQSPKYLFRKEGQNVTLSCEQNLNHDAMYWYRQDPGQGLRLIYYSQIVNDFQKGDIAEGYSVSREKKESFPLTVTSAQKNPTAFYLCASSWGRPNTGELFFGEGSRLTVL.

In its sample, this clone was seen once. The genes are TRBV5-1 and TRBJ1-3, with 8 positions matching TRBD1. Germline V gene lookup returns CDR1 SGHRS and CDR2 YFSETQ. Losses at the gene ends were 3 bases for V and 10 bases for J; bases not matched to a gene: 3. The CDR3 has 12 residues. In DNA, the CDR3 is TGCGCCAGCAGCTCGGGACAGGATACCATATATTTT. Residues: CASSSGQDTIYF.

CDR3 loop: CASSPRPSSYEQYV. For the CDR3, the DNA is TGTGCCAGCAGCCCCCGCCCAAGCTCCTACGAGCAGTACGTC. The V and J genes are TRBV7-6 and TRBJ2-7; D gene uncertain. The CDR3 is 14 amino acids. In germline, CDR1 is SGHVS, CDR2 FNYEAQ. Trimming removed 5 bases from V and 0 bases from J, with 11 bases in between.

The chain recombines TRBV6-5 with TRBJ2-7; 8 bases line up with TRBD1. Per the germline V gene, CDR1 is MNHEY and CDR2 is SVGAGI. This CDR3 has 13 amino acids. J was trimmed by 7 bases and V by 6 bases; bases with no gene match: 8. CDR3 residues: CASSPDRGGEQYF. The CDR3, as DNA: TGTGCCAGCAGCCCTGACAGGGGTGGAGAGCAGTACTTC.

The rearrangement uses TRBV19 and TRBJ1-4; a possible D gene is TRBD1 (5 bases). Trimming cost V 8 bases and J 4 bases, with 14 bases left between them. The germline CDR1 and CDR2 sequences are LNHDA and SQIVND (reference sequence). CDR3 length: 14 residues. CDR3 coding DNA: TGTGCCAGTCGCGCCCGGGACGTTAATGAAAAACTGTTTTTT. Residues: CASRARDVNEKLFF.

The chain employs TRBV28 and TRBJ1-3; 8 nucleotides match TRBD1. V was pared by 8 bases and J by 5 bases, with 5 bases of the junction left unmatched. The CDR3 covers 13 residues. The germline gives CDR1 MDHEN, CDR2 SYDVKM. The CDR3 sequence: CASRRQGRNTIYF. The CDR3 DNA follows: TGTGCCAGCCGGCGACAGGGGAGAAACACCATATATTTT.

The chain is built from TRBV4-3 and TRBJ1-6; D perhaps matches TRBD1 (5 bases). CDR1 LGHNA and CDR2 YSLEER come from the germline V gene. Between the trimmed V and J ends, which lost 1 base and 7 bases, there was a span of 17 bases. The CDR3 is made up of 17 amino acids. CDR3 protein: CASSQGPSGVENSPLHF. The CDR3 DNA reads as TGCGCCAGCAGCCAAGGCCCCTCGGGGGTTGAGAATTCACCCCTCCACTTT.

J is TRBJ1-1 and V is TRBV5-1; 10 bases fit TRBD1. The CDR3 runs 15 residues. J lost 3 bases, V lost 4 bases, and 6 bases had no gene match. CDR1 SGHRS and CDR2 YFSETQ come from the germline V gene. The CDR3: CASSLRTGGDTEAFF. The CDR3 DNA follows: TGCGCCAGCAGCCTCCGGACAGGGGGGGACACTGAAGCTTTCTTT.

The chain joins TRBV19 to TRBJ2-5; no clear D. V was clipped by 1 base and J by 1 base, with 4 bases between them. The germline V gene encodes CDR1 LNHDA and CDR2 SQIVND (reference sequence). This CDR3 comprises 13 residues. CDR3 residues: CASSIGTQETQYF. DNA of the CDR3: TGTGCCAGTAGTATAGGTACCCAAGAGACCCAGTACTTC.

This chain joins TRBV6-6 and TRBJ2-7; TRBD2 aligns across 10 bases. The CDR3 length is 15 residues. The junction had 7 bases not matched to a gene; V was cut back by 6 bases and J by 2 bases. Germline lookup yields CDR1 MNHNY and CDR2 SVGAGI (reference sequence). Here the CDR3 reads CASRSSLAGPYEQYF. In DNA, the CDR3 is TGTGCCAGCAGGTCATCACTAGCGGGGCCCTACGAGCAGTACTTC.

The chain recombines TRBV6-5 with TRBJ1-6; tentatively, D is TRBD1 (5 bases). This CDR3 region has 15 residues. The germline V and J ends were trimmed by 8 bases and 0 bases, with 11 bases remaining between them. Germline V gene sequence: CDR1 MNHEY, CDR2 SVGAGI. For the CDR3, the DNA is TGTGCCAGCCAGACAGCCTTCTCCTATAATTCACCCCTCCACTTT. Its protein is CASQTAFSYNSPLHF.

V is TRBV7-2 and J is TRBJ1-2; a possible D gene is TRBD1 (5 bases). Germline V gene lookup returns CDR1 SGHTA and CDR2 FQGNSA. V was trimmed by 5 bases and J by 4 bases, leaving 11 bases between them. This CDR3 comprises 13 residues. The CDR3 loop is CASSPHDSYGYTF. CDR3 sequence (DNA): TGTGCCAGCAGCCCTCATGACAGCTATGGCTACACCTTC. The full variable domain, rest sourced from reference TRBV7-2 and TRBJ1-2, is GAGVSQSPSNKVTEKGKDVELRCDPISGHTALYWYRQSLGQGLEFLIYFQGNSAPDKSGLPSDRFSAERTGGSVSTLTIQRTQQEDSAVYLCASSPHDSYGYTFGSGTRLTVV.

In this sample, this clone turned up once. The chain links TRBV6-1 to TRBJ1-1; tentative D call: TRBD1 (6 bases). CDR1 MNHNS and CDR2 SASEGT come from the germline V gene. The germline V and J ends were trimmed by 6 bases and 4 bases, with 18 bases remaining between them. The CDR3 runs 15 residues. CDR3 protein: CASRTTLQGGTEAFF. CDR3 DNA: TGTGCCAGCAGGACCACATTACAGGGAGGCACTGAAGCTTTCTTT.

The CDR3 DNA is TGTGCCAGTAGTAGTGAGGGGGCGACCAACTACGAGCAGTACTTC. This codes for CASSSEGATNYEQYF. The chain couples TRBV19 to TRBJ2-7, with 7 bases matching TRBD1. This CDR3 spans 15 amino acids. The trim removed 4 bases at V and 3 bases at J, leaving 9 bases unmatched. CDR1 and CDR2 (germline): LNHDA, SQIVND (reference sequence).

The chain links TRBV28 to TRBJ1-2, with D unresolved. Germline CDR1 reads MDHEN; CDR2 reads SYDVKM. V was trimmed by 3 bases and J by 8 bases, leaving 13 bases between them. This CDR3 comprises 13 residues. The CDR3: CASSFPGIRGYTF. The CDR3 DNA reads as TGTGCCAGCAGTTTTCCGGGTATTAGGGGCTACACCTTC.

The chain combines TRBV7-2 with TRBJ1-2; 7 positions agree with TRBD1. Looked up from germline, CDR1 is SGHTA and CDR2 is FQGNSA. The ends lost 5 bases at V and 2 bases at J; junction bases unmatched: 8. The CDR3 runs 15 residues. The CDR3 is CASSMGQTTNYGYTF. DNA of the CDR3: TGTGCCAGCAGCATGGGACAGACCACAAACTATGGCTACACCTTC.

The chain is built from TRBV10-1 and TRBJ2-2, with D perhaps TRBD1 (6 bases). Germline V gene lookup returns CDR1 WNHNN and CDR2 SYGVQD (reference sequence). This CDR3 is 14 amino acids long. The V end lost 3 bases, the J end lost 4 bases, and 9 bases lay between the germline ends. CDR3 amino acids: CASSDTGRTGELFF. CDR3 in DNA: TGCGCCAGCAGTGATACAGGGCGCACCGGGGAGCTGTTTTTT.

This clone turned up a few times. The chain uses TRBV6-5 and TRBJ2-5, with D uncertain. The germline gives CDR1 MNHEY, CDR2 SVGAGI. V shed 8 bases and J shed 1 base, with 5 bases lying between them. CDR3 length: 11 amino acids. The CDR3 nucleotides read TGTGCCAGCGGCCGCCAAGAGACCCAGTACTTC. As protein: CASGRQETQYF.

The chain uses TRBV28 and TRBJ2-7; D remains unclear. Germline V gives CDR1 MDHEN, CDR2 SYDVKM. With 9 bases removed from V and 0 bases from J, the gap between germline ends came to 15 bases. The CDR3 extends over 14 amino acids. CDR3 DNA sequence: TGTGCCAGTTCCTTGGCGGACCTCTCCTACGAGCAGTACTTC. Encoded protein: CASSLADLSYEQYF.

The rearrangement uses TRBV18 and TRBJ2-3; D not certain. The CDR3 extends over 15 amino acids. The V gene's germline CDR1 is KGHSH and CDR2 LQKENI. V was shortened by 3 bases and J by 0 bases, with 10 bases between the two germline ends. This chain's CDR3 is CASSPTTDSTDTQYF. Written as DNA, the CDR3 is TGTGCCAGCTCACCGACCACCGACAGCACAGATACGCAGTATTTT.

This clone was recorded a few times. The V and J genes are TRBV21-1 and TRBJ2-3; the listed D gene, TRBD2, was not tested against the DNA. TRBV21-1 constitutes a pseudogene. This CDR3 has 19 amino acids. CDR3 bases: TGTGCCAGCAGCAAAAGAGAAGCTAGCGGGGGGTGCCGCACAGATACGCAGTATTTT. As protein: CASSKREASGGCRTDTQYF.

The chain is built from TRBV18 and TRBJ2-1; the D gene is possibly TRBD1 (6 bases). The V gene's germline CDR1 is KGHSH and CDR2 LQKENI. The CDR3 contains 15 residues. The V end lost 5 bases, the J end lost 0 bases, and 11 bases lay between the germline ends. Here the CDR3 reads CASSSMDSSYNEQFF. The CDR3 DNA is TGTGCCAGCTCATCGATGGACAGCTCCTACAATGAGCAGTTCTTC.

The J gene is TRBJ1-2, the V gene TRBV18, with D unresolved. Germline V CDR1 and CDR2: KGHSH, LQKENI. With 2 bases removed from V and 5 bases from J, the gap between germline ends came to 12 bases. The length of the CDR3 is 14 residues. The CDR3 sequence: CASSPDLNAYGYTF. DNA for the CDR3: TGTGCCAGCTCACCAGACTTAAACGCGTATGGCTACACCTTC.

This chain connects TRBV7-6 to TRBJ1-6, with D possibly being TRBD1 (5 bases). Per the germline V gene, CDR1 is SGHVS and CDR2 is FNYEAQ. V lost 3 bases to trimming and J lost 5 bases, with 8 bases between them. CDR3 size: 14 residues. CDR3 region: CASSFGTDNSPLHF. Written as DNA, the CDR3 is TGTGCCAGCAGCTTTGGGACGGATAATTCACCCCTCCACTTT.

The rearrangement joins TRBV7-8 to TRBJ1-4; 8 bases are shared with TRBD1. The CDR3 loop spans 16 amino acids. CDR1 and CDR2 from the germline V gene are SGHVS and FQNEAQ. J lost 7 bases, V lost 5 bases, and 12 bases had no gene match. CDR3: CASSGVGQGLSEKLFF. The CDR3, as DNA: TGTGCCAGCAGCGGAGTCGGACAGGGCTTGAGTGAAAAACTGTTTTTT.

This chain uses TRBV7-2 with TRBJ2-1; D is uncertain. The CDR3 has 11 amino acids. In germline, CDR1 is SGHTA, CDR2 FQGNSA. V lost 1 base and J lost 9, with 4 bases in between. The DNA of the CDR3 is TGTGCCAGCAGCTTAGGCGGTGAGCAGTTCTTC. Its protein is CASSLGGEQFF.

V usage is TRBV5-3 and J usage is TRBJ2-3; weak D call: TRBD1 (6 bases). TRBV5-3 is an ORF; its function is uncertain. This CDR3 has 15 residues. With 0 bases removed from V and 3 bases from J, the gap between germline ends came to 11 bases. CDR3 in amino acids: CARSLDRVSTDTQYF. The CDR3, as DNA: TGTGCCAGAAGCTTGGACAGGGTCTCGACAGATACGCAGTATTTT.